This T cell receptor beta chain is drawn from a study of beta chain features in type 1 diabetes. Study-wide context: No patient-donor differences in age, gender, total cells or subset yield.

Study results and caveats: Researchers report that Type 1 diabetes patients had moderately but significantly shorter TCRB CDR3s across all four CD4+ subsets.

Every isolated RNA sample was fully reverse transcribed, so sequencing captured expressed TCRB transcripts. Using immunoSEQ multiplex PCR, the repertoire was profiled, and TCRdb retains in-frame clones only, with some absent. Among under 200,000 clones listed, about 9.3% were seen once. Turning to this clone: Its antigen is not identified.

The sample was central memory CD4+ T cells from blood. The source is a man younger than 40 with type 1 diabetes.

The CDR3, as DNA: TGTGCCAGCTCACTGCGGGACAGGCGAGATGGGACCCAGTACTTC. Its translation: CASSLRDRRDGTQYF. The chain joins TRBV18 to TRBJ2-5; 8 positions match TRBD1. CDR3 size: 15 residues. CDR1 is KGHSH and CDR2 is LQKENI in the germline V gene. J lost 7 bases, V lost 4 bases, and 11 bases had no gene match.